A selection of T cell receptor beta chains follows, all from one sample in a study of T cells in Graves' hyperthyroidism and ophthalmopathy. TCRdb reprocessed the multiplex PCR reads with MiXCR, giving one entry per CDR3 protein. Of about 96,000 distinct CDR3 sequences in the sample, around 50% were seen once. Sequences were obtained from blood. The receptors shown here come from a woman in her thirties or forties with Graves' hyperthyroidism. Each CDR3 is given with its conserved first and last residue. The D gene is left open where the match is weak. Size is omitted from some rows. Given values are once, few, many or a class for expanded clones.

V gene	J gene	clone size	D gene	CDR3 DNA	CDR3 protein
TRBV15	TRBJ1-2	-	-	TGTGCCACCAGCAGAGCGGAAGGAGGCTACACCTTC	CATSRAEGGYTF
TRBV5-1	TRBJ1-5	many	-	TGCGCCAGCAGCTCAGGCCCGGACGGAAATCAGCCCCAGCATTTT	CASSSGPDGNQPQHF
TRBV6-6	TRBJ2-7	once	-	TGTGCCAGCACCGGACAGGGAGGGTACGAGCAGTACTTC	CASTGQGGYEQYF
TRBV6-5	TRBJ2-7	-	TRBD1	TGTGCCAGCAGTTATGTGGACAGGGGAAACGAGCAGTACTTC	CASSYVDRGNEQYF
TRBV7-2	TRBJ2-5	few	-	TGTGCCAGCAGCTTTGTCAACACCGGGGAGACCCAGTACTTC	CASSFVNTGETQYF
TRBV2	TRBJ1-5	many	-	TGTGCCAGCAGGGACGCGGGACTCTTATATCCCCAGCATTTT	CASRDAGLLYPQHF
TRBV5-1	TRBJ1-6	many	-	TGCGCCAGCAGCTCAACAGGGCTGGATTCACCCCTCCACTTT	CASSSTGLDSPLHF
TRBV29-1	TRBJ1-3	-	-	TGCAGCGTGGGGGCCCGAAGGGGAAACACCATATATTTT	CSVGARRGNTIYF
TRBV7-2	TRBJ1-1	-	-	TGTGCCAGCAGCTTAGTAAGCGTACAGAACACTGAAGCTTTCTTT	CASSLVSVQNTEAFF
TRBV2	TRBJ1-2	many	TRBD1	TGTGCCAGCGGAACGGGACAGGGAGCTAACTATGGCTACACCTTC	CASGTGQGANYGYTF
TRBV7-3	TRBJ2-5	few	TRBD2	TGTGCCAGCAGCAGGGGACTATGGGAGACCCAGTACTTC	CASSRGLWETQYF
TRBV29-1	TRBJ1-1	once	-	TGCAGCGTTATCTATCCGGGGGCTGAAGCTTTCTTT	CSVIYPGAEAFF
TRBV24-1	TRBJ2-2	many	TRBD1	TGTGCCACCAGCGCCGACAGGGCCGGGGAGCTGTTTTTT	CATSADRAGELFF
TRBV7-2	TRBJ2-7	many	-	TGTGCCAGCAGCTTAGTTTACGGGAGCTCCTACGAGCAGTACTTC	CASSLVYGSSYEQYF
TRBV10-3	TRBJ2-5	-	-	TGTGCCATCAGGGGGGCGGAGACCCAGTACTTC	CAIRGAETQYF
TRBV5-1	TRBJ1-6	many	-	TGCGCCAGCAGCTTTCGTACCGATACGCGGTCACCCCTCCACTTT	CASSFRTDTRSPLHF
TRBV9	TRBJ1-5	few	TRBD1	TGTGCCAGCAGCGCGGGACAGGGGGGACAGCCCCAGCATTTT	CASSAGQGGQPQHF
TRBV2	TRBJ1-6	few	TRBD1	TGTGCCAGCAGTGAAGTGGGACAGGGGTTCTACAATTCACCCCTCCACTTT	CASSEVGQGFYNSPLHF
TRBV4-1	TRBJ1-4	many	-	TGCGCCAGCAGCCCGCGACAGTTTACTAATGAAAAACTGTTTTTT	CASSPRQFTNEKLFF
TRBV12-3/TRBV12-4	TRBJ1-4	-	-	TGTGCCAGCAGTTTAGCGGGGGGAAACACTGAAAAACTGTTTTTT	CASSLAGGNTEKLFF
TRBV29-1	TRBJ1-1	-	-	TGCAGCTTTACAGGGCCGGCTTTCTTT	CSFTGPAFF
TRBV14	TRBJ2-7	many	-	TGTGCCAGCAGCCAAGAGGCCAGGGGTGGCGAGCAGTACTTC	CASSQEARGGEQYF
TRBV5-1	TRBJ1-1	many	-	TGCGCCAGCAGCTCTGGACCGGGAGACACTGAAGCTTTCTTT	CASSSGPGDTEAFF
TRBV7-2	TRBJ1-1	many	-	TGTGCCAGCAGCTCGAGGCCCGGGGGGGCTGAAGCTTTCTTT	CASSSRPGGAEAFF
TRBV5-1	TRBJ2-2	many	-	TGCGCCAGCAGCTTAGCAGGCTCGAACACCGGGGAGCTGTTTTTT	CASSLAGSNTGELFF
TRBV19	TRBJ1-2	many	-	TGTGCCAGTACCCGAAAAGGGCCACCGTACGGCTACACCTTC	CASTRKGPPYGYTF
TRBV15	TRBJ1-2	many	-	TGTGCCACCAGCAGAGCGGAAGGAGGCTACGGCTACACCTTC	CATSRAEGGYGYTF
TRBV7-9	TRBJ2-3	-	-	TGTGCCAGCAGCCAAGACGGGAGTGGGGAAGATACGCAGTATTTT	CASSQDGSGEDTQYF